This T cell receptor (beta chain) derives from a study of blood T cell repertoires in COVID-19. This CDR3 has 13 amino acids. The V gene lost 2 bases and the J gene lost 8 bases, with 12 bases spanning the gap. Germline loops: CDR1 MDHEN, CDR2 SYDVKM. As handled by the study authors: Estimates of nucleated cell counts were drawn from the amplification of reference gene primers. TCRdb's copy holds only in-frame clones and misses some; the assay was immunoSEQ multiplex PCR. V, J and clone size were drawn from that table, and D and trimming were deduced from the DNA. The table records tens of thousands of clones, almost 85% of them present only once.

The chain recombines TRBV28 with TRBJ1-1; D may be TRBD1 (5 bases). This sequence originates from a human donor in a cohort sampled during active COVID-19. The sample taken for sequencing was peripheral blood. CDR3 loop: CASSLNQGLEAFF. The CDR3 region has the DNA TGTGCCAGCAGTTTAAATCAGGGTTTGGAAGCTTTCTTT.